This entry concerns a single TCR beta chain. Its specificity is unknown. TCRdb's table, derived via immunoSEQ multiplex PCR, lists solely in-frame clones and lacks some. The sample has approximately 70,000 clones; 86% are singletons. This sample is part of a study of T cell responses to AZD1222 COVID-19 vaccine. V was clipped by 5 bases and J by 8 bases, with 15 bases between them. The V gene's germline CDR1 is GTSNPN and CDR2 SVGIG (reference sequence). The CDR3 has 13 residues. Study observations and caveats: The sample set comprised mostly white British donors with more females, and clonal diversity was possibly underestimated.

The J gene is TRBJ1-4, the V gene TRBV30, with a weak D call TRBD1 (6 bases). This material consisted of peripheral blood, taken on day 0 of AZD1222 vaccination. The TCR comes from an adult in good health. Here the CDR3 DNA reads TGTGCCTGGGGAGACAGGATTAACGAAAAACTGTTTTTT. This sequence encodes CAWGDRINEKLFF.